The 9 T cell receptor beta chains in this list originate from one sample, sequenced in a study of OX40 agonist ivuxolimab in advanced cancers. Sequencing was performed with immunoSEQ multiplex PCR; in TCRdb, only in-frame clones are kept and a portion is missing. Among some 95,000 clones listed, about nine tenths were seen once. The starting material was CD4+ or CD8+ T cells sorted from blood, obtained in a trial of the OX40 agonist ivuxolimab. The receptors shown here come from an adult with an advanced solid tumor such as melanoma, head and neck, liver or kidney cancer.

The V gene is TRBV5-4, the J gene TRBJ2-5, with D possibly TRBD1 on 6 matching bases. Trimming removed 2 bases from V and 4 bases from J, with 9 bases in between. This CDR3 region has 13 residues. Germline CDR1 is SGHNT and CDR2 is YYREEE (reference sequence). The CDR3: CASSFIGGETQYF. CDR3 nucleotides: TGTGCCAGCAGCTTCATAGGGGGAGAGACCCAGTACTTC.

V gene TRBV7-9 combines with J gene TRBJ1-3, with 10 bases aligning to TRBD1. This CDR3 spans 15 amino acids. The germline gives CDR1 SEHNR, CDR2 FQNEAQ (reference sequence). Trimming took 5 bases from V and 4 from J; bases not matched to a gene: 5. CDR3 in DNA: TGTGCCAGCAGCCAGGGACAGGGGAGAGGAAACACCATATATTTT. Translated, it gives CASSQGQGRGNTIYF.

This chain joins TRBV28 and TRBJ2-1, with 14 bases lining up with TRBD2. The CDR3 extends over 15 amino acids. The V gene's germline CDR1 is MDHEN and CDR2 SYDVKM. V lost 6 bases and J lost 6; bases outside the gene matches: 4. In nucleotides, the CDR3 is TGTGCCAGCAGCTGGACTAGCGGGAGGTCCAATGAGCAGTTCTTC. Translated, it gives CASSWTSGRSNEQFF.

The chain joins TRBV5-1 to TRBJ2-3, with TRBD2 identical over 8 bases. Germline V gene lookup returns CDR1 SGHRS and CDR2 YFSETQ. V dropped 3 bases and J dropped 2; count of bases not matched to a gene: 8. The CDR3 has 16 residues. The CDR3 is CASSYGTSGYTDTQYF. The CDR3 DNA sequence: TGCGCCAGCAGCTACGGTACTAGCGGTTACACAGATACGCAGTATTTT. Full variable domain (missing parts from reference TRBV5-1 and TRBJ2-3): KAGVTQTPRYLIKTRGQQVTLSCSPISGHRSVSWYQQTPGQGLQFLFEYFSETQRNKGNFPGRFSGRQFSNSRSEMNVSTLELGDSALYLCASSYGTSGYTDTQYFGPGTRLTVL.

This clone was recorded a few times. The chain has TRBV4-2 and TRBJ2-1; D not certain. The V gene lost 1 base and the J gene lost 10 bases, with 8 bases spanning the gap. CDR3 length: 12 amino acids. CDR1 is LGHNA, CDR2 YNFKEQ, per germline. CDR3 sequence reads: CASSQVDGEQFF. Here the CDR3 DNA reads TGTGCCAGCAGCCAAGTAGATGGCGAGCAGTTCTTC.

The rearrangement joins TRBV4-1 to TRBJ2-5, with D possibly called TRBD1 or TRBD2 (5 bases each). Per germline, CDR1 MGHRA and CDR2 YSYEKL. V shed 4 bases and J shed 0 bases, with 15 bases lying between them. The length of the CDR3 is 16 residues. The CDR3 sequence is CASSPSGPGYQETQYF. The DNA of the CDR3 is TGCGCCAGCAGCCCCTCGGGGCCCGGGTACCAAGAGACCCAGTACTTC.

V and J are TRBV5-6 and TRBJ2-3, with D possibly TRBD2 on 6 matching bases. CDR3 length equals 13 residues. V gave up 4 bases and J gave up 4 bases, with 10 bases separating them. Germline CDR1 and CDR2: SGHDT and YYEEEE. CDR3: CASSVTSSDTQYF. The CDR3 region has the DNA TGTGCCAGCAGCGTGACTAGTTCAGATACGCAGTATTTT.

The chain joins TRBV6-6 to TRBJ1-4; D gene unclear. Trimming removed 0 bases at V and 6 bases at J, with 8 bases between. Per the germline V gene, CDR1 is MNHNY and CDR2 is SVGAGI (reference sequence). This CDR3 is 14 amino acids long. The CDR3 is CASSYSGRYEKLFF. CDR3 in DNA: TGTGCCAGCAGTTACTCTGGGAGGTATGAAAAACTGTTTTTT.

The chain combines TRBV30 with TRBJ2-5; D call uncertain. Germline CDR1 GTSNPN, CDR2 SVGIG (reference sequence). Trimming removed 0 bases from V and 2 bases from J, with 7 bases in between. CDR3 length: 13 residues. The CDR3 spells CAWSVREQETQYF. The CDR3 bases are TGTGCCTGGAGTGTACGAGAGCAAGAGACCCAGTACTTC.